Each of the 20 T cell receptor beta chains below was sequenced from the same sample in a study of blood T cell repertoires in COVID-19. Sequenced by immunoSEQ multiplex PCR; TCRdb stores in-frame clones only, minus some. The table records 85,000 to 90,000 clones, 85% to 95% of them present only once. The sequenced sample consisted of peripheral blood. These receptors all stem from a human donor with active COVID-19. The donor label of this sample is uncertain.

The rearrangement joins TRBV12-5 to TRBJ1-1; D is unresolved. Germline CDR1 LGHNT, CDR2 FRNRAP. Trimming stripped 1 base from V and 1 base from J, with 4 bases between. The CDR3 contains 13 residues. The CDR3 DNA is TGTGCTAGTGGTTTGGACAGGAACACTGAAGCTTTCTTT. Translation gives CASGLDRNTEAFF. The full variable domain, its missing parts supplied by reference TRBV12-5 and TRBJ1-1, is DARVTQTPRHKVTEMGQEVTMRCQPILGHNTVFWYRQTMMQGLELLAYFRNRAPLDDSGMPKDRFSAEMPDATLATLKIQPSEPRDSAVYFCASGLDRNTEAFFGQGTRLTVV.

The J gene is TRBJ1-4, the V gene TRBV3-1 (or the pseudogene TRBV3-2); 10 bases are a match to TRBD1. Germline CDR1 reads LGHDT; CDR2 reads YNNKEL (reference sequence). The CDR3 spans 15 residues. The trim removed 5 bases at V and 7 bases at J, leaving 7 bases unmatched. The CDR3 loop reads CASSFDRGPSEKLFF. In DNA form, the CDR3 reads TGTGCCAGCAGCTTCGACAGGGGGCCGAGTGAAAAACTGTTTTTT.

This rearrangement joins TRBV3-1 (or the pseudogene TRBV3-2) to TRBJ2-7; the D is unclear. Trimming cost V 1 base and J 0 bases, with 13 bases left between them. The CDR3 is 16 residues long. CDR1 is LGHDT and CDR2 is YNNKEL in the germline V gene (reference sequence). The CDR3 loop is CASSQGQAYSSYEQYF. The CDR3, as DNA: TGTGCCAGCAGCCAAGGGCAGGCCTACAGCTCCTACGAGCAGTACTTC.

This clone appeared once. The chain carries TRBV11-2 and TRBJ2-3; D is ambiguous. CDR1 is SGHAT, CDR2 FQNNGV, per germline. The V and J ends lost 2 bases and 6 bases respectively, with 9 bases between them. This CDR3 is 13 amino acids long. CDR3 residues: CASSLRLRDTQYF. In nucleotides, the CDR3 is TGTGCCAGCAGCTTAAGGTTGCGGGATACGCAGTATTTT.

The chain is built from TRBV3-1 (or the pseudogene TRBV3-2) and TRBJ2-3, with TRBD2 matching over 8 bases. The CDR3 sequence is 14 residues long. Germline V gives CDR1 LGHDT, CDR2 YNNKEL (reference sequence). V gave up 4 bases and J gave up 6 bases; unmatched junction bases: 6. CDR3 amino acids: CASSLGTSHDTQYF. Here the CDR3 DNA reads TGTGCCAGCAGCCTTGGGACTAGTCATGATACGCAGTATTTT.

The V gene is TRBV7-9, the J gene TRBJ2-3; 11 bases align to TRBD1. The CDR3 has 16 residues. Germline lookup yields CDR1 SEHNR and CDR2 FQNEAQ (reference sequence). Trimming removed 4 bases from V and 5 bases from J; junction bases left unmatched: 8. CDR3 in DNA: TGTGCCAGCAGCTCCTCATGGGACAGGGGGAAAGATACGCAGTATTTT. Translated: CASSSSWDRGKDTQYF.

The V and J genes are TRBV6-1 and TRBJ1-5; no clear D gene. Trimming cost V 1 base and J 6 bases, with 10 bases left between them. This CDR3 is 14 amino acids long. Germline CDR1 is MNHNS and CDR2 is SASEGT. CDR3 sequence (DNA): TGTGCCAGCAGTGAAGGTAGCCAGTCTCAGCCCCAGCATTTT. Translation: CASSEGSQSQPQHF.

Turning to this clone: The sample contains more than one DNA sequence encoding this CDR3. The genes are TRBV3-1 (or the pseudogene TRBV3-2) and TRBJ2-2; D possibly corresponds to TRBD1 (5 bases). Trimming shortened V by 4 bases and J by 0 bases, and 6 bases separated the two germline ends. The CDR3 is 14 amino acids. CDR1 and CDR2 from the germline V gene are LGHDT and YNNKEL (reference sequence). CDR3 in amino acids: CASSPRANTGELFF. The CDR3 DNA reads TGTGCCAGCAGCCCCAGGGCGAACACCGGGGAGCTGTTTTTT.

The rearrangement links TRBV10-3 to TRBJ2-2; TRBD1 might be the D (6 bases). V was trimmed by 3 bases and J by 3 bases, leaving 17 bases between them. The CDR3 has 17 residues. Germline V lookup: CDR1 ENHRY, CDR2 SYGVKD. CDR3 nucleotides: TGTGCCATCAGTGACAAAGGAGCAGGGGATGACACCGGGGAGCTGTTTTTT. Translation gives CAISDKGAGDDTGELFF.

This rearrangement joins TRBV7-8 to TRBJ2-5; TRBD2 matches at 12 bases. V shed 4 bases, J shed 2 bases, and the junction held 5 bases outside the gene matches. CDR3 size: 16 residues. The V gene's germline CDR1 is SGHVS and CDR2 FQNEAQ. Written as DNA, the CDR3 is TGTGCCAGCAGCTACGGACTAGCGGGGTTTCAAGAGACCCAGTACTTC. Protein sequence: CASSYGLAGFQETQYF.

The CDR3 spells CASSQEVGLHTEAFF. The CDR3 region has the DNA TGTGCCAGCAGCCAAGAAGTGGGGCTGCACACTGAAGCTTTCTTT. The V call is TRBV4-2, the J call TRBJ1-1, with a possible D match to TRBD1 (5 bases). Germline V gives CDR1 LGHNA, CDR2 YNFKEQ. Trimming removed 0 bases at V and 3 bases at J, with 11 bases between. This CDR3 spans 15 amino acids.

This rearrangement joins TRBV7-9 to TRBJ2-1, with 9 bases aligning to TRBD1. There are 16 residues in the CDR3. CDR1 is SEHNR and CDR2 is FQNEAQ in the germline V gene (reference sequence). Germline trimming cut 6 bases from V and 7 bases from J; bases unmatched to any gene: 13. The CDR3 nucleotides read TGTGCCAGCAGTAGTCTTTGGGACAGGGACGTTAATGAGCAGTTCTTC. Amino acid sequence: CASSSLWDRDVNEQFF.

This chain joins TRBV7-2 and TRBJ1-2; TRBD1 aligns across 8 bases. This CDR3 region has 14 residues. Unmatched junction bases numbered 11, after V lost 7 bases and J lost 7 bases. From germline, CDR1 is SGHTA and CDR2 FQGNSA. DNA of the CDR3: TGTGCCAGCAACCCCGACAGGGGCTATTTTGGCTACACCTTC. It translates to CASNPDRGYFGYTF.

V is TRBV25-1 and J is TRBJ2-1, with D uncertain. The CDR3 sequence is 14 residues long. Germline CDR1 is MGHDK and CDR2 is SYGVNS. V was clipped by 5 bases and J by 5 bases, with 13 bases between them. For the CDR3, the DNA is TGTGCCAGCAGTCCTGTCCTGTCCCACAATGAGCAGTTCTTC. Translating gives CASSPVLSHNEQFF.

The rearrangement joins TRBV4-2 to TRBJ1-4; 9 bases map to TRBD1. Looked up from germline, CDR1 is LGHNA and CDR2 is YNFKEQ. The CDR3 has 16 residues. Trimming cost V 0 bases and J 8 bases; bases outside gene matches: 7. The CDR3 protein is CASSQDQGQGVEKLFF. CDR3 nucleotides: TGTGCCAGCAGCCAAGATCAGGGACAGGGAGTCGAAAAACTGTTTTTT.

The J gene is TRBJ2-2, the V gene TRBV19, with TRBD1 as a possible D gene (5 bases). Germline values: CDR1 LNHDA, CDR2 SQIVND (reference sequence). Trimming cost V 5 bases and J 8 bases, with 24 bases left between them. The CDR3 is 17 residues long. As DNA, the CDR3 is TGTGCCAGTAGTGATATTCCGGCCCAAGGGGCCTATGGGGAGCTGTTTTTT. As protein: CASSDIPAQGAYGELFF.

This chain connects TRBV7-8 to TRBJ1-5; the match to TRBD1 covers 7 bases. In germline, CDR1 is SGHVS, CDR2 FQNEAQ. The CDR3 has 17 amino acids. Germline trimming cut 1 base from V and 2 bases from J; bases unmatched to any gene: 8. DNA for the CDR3: TGTGCCAGCAGCTTAGGCCCAGGCAGGGGGGGCAATCAGCCCCAGCATTTT. This translates into CASSLGPGRGGNQPQHF.

The chain carries TRBV9 and TRBJ2-5; the match to TRBD2 covers 10 bases. Germline V gene data show CDR1 as SGDLS and CDR2 as YYNGEE. Trimming cost V 3 bases and J 1 base; bases outside gene matches: 3. The CDR3 has 15 residues. CDR3 coding DNA: TGTGCCAGCAGCGCTGGGACTAGCGTCCAAGAGACCCAGTACTTC. Amino acid sequence: CASSAGTSVQETQYF. The entire variable domain, with the rest obtained from reference TRBV9 and TRBJ2-5, is as follows: DSGVTQTPKHLITATGQRVTLRCSPRSGDLSVYWYQQSLDQGLQFLIQYYNGEERAKGNILERFSAQQFPDLHSELNLSSLELGDSALYFCASSAGTSVQETQYFGPGTRLLVL.

The gene calls are TRBV5-1 and TRBJ2-4; 11 bases match TRBD2. CDR1 is SGHRS and CDR2 is YFSETQ in the germline V gene. V was pared by 0 bases and J by 10 bases, with 6 bases of the junction left unmatched. This CDR3 is built from 15 residues. The CDR3, as DNA: TGCGCCAGCAGCTTGGGACTAGCGGGGTCAAGAATTCAGTACTTC. Translated, it gives CASSLGLAGSRIQYF.

The V call is TRBV11-2, the J call TRBJ2-1; 11 nucleotides align to TRBD1. This CDR3 has 15 residues. V trimming: 5 bases; J trimming: 4 bases; junction bases outside the gene matches: 4. Germline values: CDR1 SGHAT, CDR2 FQNNGV. The CDR3, as DNA: TGTGCCAGCAGCACTGGACAGGGGGCTTACAATGAGCAGTTCTTC. It yields the protein CASSTGQGAYNEQFF.